This TCR beta chain was sequenced during a study of OX40 agonist ivuxolimab in advanced cancers. Across the whole study: The dose-escalation cohort had hepatocellular carcinoma, melanoma, renal cell or head and neck cancer.

Here immunoSEQ multiplex PCR was the method, and the copy in TCRdb shows in-frame clones only, minus some. The sample has some 86,000 clones; 80% to 95% are singletons. Regarding this clone: Its antigen is not identified.

Study-level points and caveats: Also showing low normalized T-cell clonal expansion were some of the nonresponders. Clones of CD4+ and CD8+ blood T cells grew by week 6 at doses of 0.1 to 3.0 mg/kg. Mean expanded clone counts were higher in CD8+ than CD4+ T cells.

Trimming took off 6 bases at V and 1 base at J, with 9 bases between the two ends. Germline V gene lookup returns CDR1 SNHLY and CDR2 FYNNEI. The CDR3 has 14 amino acids. The clonotype originates from an adult with an advanced solid tumor such as melanoma, head and neck, liver or kidney cancer. The chain joins TRBV2 to TRBJ1-4; D gene ambiguous. Sequenced material: CD4+ or CD8+ T cells sorted from blood, taken in a trial of the OX40 agonist ivuxolimab. The CDR3 spells CASSRPLTNEKLFF. The CDR3 nucleotides read TGTGCCAGCAGCCGGCCCCTAACTAATGAAAAACTGTTTTTT. Full variable domain (rest looked up from reference TRBV2 and TRBJ1-4): EPEVTQTPSHQVTQMGQEVILRCVPISNHLYFYWYRQILGQKVEFLVSFYNNEISEKSEIFDDQFSVERPDGSNFTLKIRSTKLEDSAMYFCASSRPLTNEKLFFGSGTQLSVL.